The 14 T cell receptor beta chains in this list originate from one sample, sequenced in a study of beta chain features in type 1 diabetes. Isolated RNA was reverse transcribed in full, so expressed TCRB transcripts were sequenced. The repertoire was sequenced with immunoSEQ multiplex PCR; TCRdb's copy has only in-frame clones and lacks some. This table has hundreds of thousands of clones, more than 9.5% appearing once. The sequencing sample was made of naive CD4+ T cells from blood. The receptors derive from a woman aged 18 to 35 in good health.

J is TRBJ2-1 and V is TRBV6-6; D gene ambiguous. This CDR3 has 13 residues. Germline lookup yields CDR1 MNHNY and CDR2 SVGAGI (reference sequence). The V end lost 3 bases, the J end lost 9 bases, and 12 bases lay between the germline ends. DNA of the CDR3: TGTGCCAGCAGTTATTCCACCGGGTTTGAGCAGTTCTTC. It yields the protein CASSYSTGFEQFF.

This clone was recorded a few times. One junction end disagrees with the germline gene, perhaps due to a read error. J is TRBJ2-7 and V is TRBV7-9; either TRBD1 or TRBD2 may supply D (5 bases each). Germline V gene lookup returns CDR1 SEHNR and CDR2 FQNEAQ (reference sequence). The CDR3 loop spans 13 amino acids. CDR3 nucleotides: TGTGCCAGCAGCCCAACCTGGGCGCAAACGGGGCACTTC. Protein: CASSPTWAQTGHF.

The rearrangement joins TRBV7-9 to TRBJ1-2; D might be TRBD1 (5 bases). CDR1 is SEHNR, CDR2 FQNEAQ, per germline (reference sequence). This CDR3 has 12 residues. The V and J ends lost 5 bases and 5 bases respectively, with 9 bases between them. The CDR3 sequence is CASSPGTYGYTF. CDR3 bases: TGTGCCAGCAGCCCCGGGACTTATGGCTACACCTTC.

This CDR3 reads CASSAQPANSEAFF. In nucleotides, the CDR3 is TGTGCCAGCAGTGCACAGCCGGCCAACTCTGAAGCTTTCTTT. The rearrangement uses TRBV9 and TRBJ1-1; D not resolved. Trimming took 5 bases from V and 6 from J, leaving 17 bases between them. This CDR3 has 14 amino acids. Germline CDR1 reads SGDLS; CDR2 reads YYNGEE. Full variable domain (rest looked up from reference TRBV9 and TRBJ1-1): DSGVTQTPKHLITATGQRVTLRCSPRSGDLSVYWYQQSLDQGLQFLIQYYNGEERAKGNILERFSAQQFPDLHSELNLSSLELGDSALYFCASSAQPANSEAFFGQGTRLTVV.

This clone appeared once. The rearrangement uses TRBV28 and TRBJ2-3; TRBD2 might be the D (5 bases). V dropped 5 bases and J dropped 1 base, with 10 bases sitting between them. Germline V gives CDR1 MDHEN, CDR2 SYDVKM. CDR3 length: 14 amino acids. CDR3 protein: CASSGSGGTDTQYF. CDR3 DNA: TGTGCCAGCAGTGGCAGCGGTGGCACAGATACGCAGTATTTT.

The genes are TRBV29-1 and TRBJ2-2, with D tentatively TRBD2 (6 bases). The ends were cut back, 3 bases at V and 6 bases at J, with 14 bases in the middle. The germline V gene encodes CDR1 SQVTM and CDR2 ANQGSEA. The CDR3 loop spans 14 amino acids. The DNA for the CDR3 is TGCAGCGTTGAGCGGGGACCCAGGGCCGGGGAGCTGTTTTTT. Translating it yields CSVERGPRAGELFF.

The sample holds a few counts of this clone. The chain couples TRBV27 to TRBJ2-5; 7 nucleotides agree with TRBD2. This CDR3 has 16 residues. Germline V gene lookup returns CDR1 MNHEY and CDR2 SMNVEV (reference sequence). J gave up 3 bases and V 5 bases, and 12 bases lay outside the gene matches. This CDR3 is CASSRGDLGPEETQYF. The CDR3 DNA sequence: TGTGCCAGCAGTCGGGGGGACCTTGGCCCGGAAGAGACCCAGTACTTC.

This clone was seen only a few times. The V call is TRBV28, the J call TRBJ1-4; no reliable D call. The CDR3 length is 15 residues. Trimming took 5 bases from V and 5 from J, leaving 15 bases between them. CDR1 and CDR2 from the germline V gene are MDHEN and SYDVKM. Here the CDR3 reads CASSRTDGRNEKLFF. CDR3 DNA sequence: TGTGCCAGCAGTAGAACGGACGGACGGAATGAAAAACTGTTTTTT. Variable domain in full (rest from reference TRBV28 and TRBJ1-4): DVKVTQSSRYLVKRTGEKVFLECVQDMDHENMFWYRQDPGLGLRLIYFSYDVKMKEKGDIPEGYSVSREKKERFSLILESASTNQTSMYLCASSRTDGRNEKLFFGSGTQLSVL.

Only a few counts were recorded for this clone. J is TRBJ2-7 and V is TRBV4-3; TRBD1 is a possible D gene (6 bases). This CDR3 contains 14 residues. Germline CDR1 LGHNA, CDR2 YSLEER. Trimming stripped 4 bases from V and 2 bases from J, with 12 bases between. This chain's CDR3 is CASSPQGGTYEQYF. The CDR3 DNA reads TGCGCCAGCAGCCCACAGGGCGGAACCTACGAGCAGTACTTC.

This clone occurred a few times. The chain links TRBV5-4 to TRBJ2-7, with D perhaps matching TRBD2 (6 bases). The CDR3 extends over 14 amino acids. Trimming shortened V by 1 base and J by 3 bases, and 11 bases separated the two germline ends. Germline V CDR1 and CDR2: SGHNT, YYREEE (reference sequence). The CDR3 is CASSLFAGSYEQYF. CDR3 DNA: TGTGCCAGCAGCTTGTTTGCCGGGAGCTACGAGCAGTACTTC.

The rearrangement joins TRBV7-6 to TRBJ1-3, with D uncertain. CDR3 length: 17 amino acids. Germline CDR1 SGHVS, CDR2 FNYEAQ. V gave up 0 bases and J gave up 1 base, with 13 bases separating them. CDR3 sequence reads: CASSLAARRDSGNTIYF. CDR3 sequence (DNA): TGTGCCAGCAGCTTAGCGGCCAGACGAGATTCTGGAAACACCATATATTTT.

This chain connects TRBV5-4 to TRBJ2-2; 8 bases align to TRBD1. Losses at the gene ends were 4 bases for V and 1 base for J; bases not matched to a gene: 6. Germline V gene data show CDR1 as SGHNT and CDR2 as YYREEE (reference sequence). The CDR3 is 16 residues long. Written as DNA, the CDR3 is TGTGCCAGCAGCGCCCCCGGGACAGGGAACACCGGGGAGCTGTTTTTT. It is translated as CASSAPGTGNTGELFF. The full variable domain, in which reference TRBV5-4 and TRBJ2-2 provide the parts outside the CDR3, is ETGVTQSPTHLIKTRGQQVTLRCSSQSGHNTVSWYQQALGQGPQFIFQYYREEENGRGNFPPRFSGLQFPNYSSELNVNALELDDSALYLCASSAPGTGNTGELFFGEGSRLTVL.

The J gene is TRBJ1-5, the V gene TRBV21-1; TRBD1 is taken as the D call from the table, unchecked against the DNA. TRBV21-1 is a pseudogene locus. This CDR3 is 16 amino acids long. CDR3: CASRDDRDRENQPQHF. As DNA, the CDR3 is TGTGCCAGCAGGGATGACCGGGACAGGGAGAACCAGCCCCAGCATTTT.

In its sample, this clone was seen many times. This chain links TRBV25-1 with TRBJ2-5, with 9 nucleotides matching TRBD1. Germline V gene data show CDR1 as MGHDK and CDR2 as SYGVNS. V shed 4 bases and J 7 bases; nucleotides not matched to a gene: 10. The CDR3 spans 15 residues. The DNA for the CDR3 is TGTGCCAGCAGTGTTTCTGGGACAGGGTACGGGACCCAGTACTTC. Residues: CASSVSGTGYGTQYF.